This TCR beta chain was retrieved from a study of blood T cell repertoires in COVID-19. V lost 8 bases and J 4 bases, leaving 15 bases between the germline ends. The length of the CDR3 is 14 residues. Per germline, CDR1 LGHDT and CDR2 YNNKEL (reference sequence). In terms of age and location, participants ranged from about 18 to 95 years and lived in about two dozen US areas. This clone was detected only once. Clones were read by immunoSEQ multiplex PCR, and TCRdb kept only the in-frame ones, dropping some. The sample holds approximately 300,000 clones, roughly 85% seen once. This chain links TRBV3-1 (or the pseudogene TRBV3-2) with TRBJ2-1; tentatively, D is TRBD2 (6 bases). The sequenced material came from PBMCs or T cells enriched from blood (not recorded which). This receptor was taken from a woman in her 30s who had been exposed to COVID-19. CDR3 residues: CASGRAGPYNEQFF. CDR3 nucleotide sequence: TGTGCCAGCGGACGGGCGGGACCTTACAATGAGCAGTTCTTC.